The 27 T cell receptor beta chains below all came from one sample that was sequenced in a study of control samples from healthy donors and cancer patients. Only in-frame clones appear in the TCRdb table, and some are missing; sequencing was by immunoSEQ multiplex PCR. The sample lists approximately 87,000 clones; roughly 91% were seen once. The sample comprised blood. These receptors all stem from a man in his forties or fifties in good health.

This clone was counted a single time. The CDR3 loop reads CASRSRDSQETQYF. The CDR3 nucleotides are TGTGCCAGCAGGTCACGGGACAGTCAAGAGACCCAGTACTTC. The chain joins TRBV5-5 to TRBJ2-5; 7 nucleotides agree with TRBD1. Trimming took 5 bases from V and 2 from J; bases not matched to a gene: 6. Germline CDR1 SGHKS, CDR2 YYEKEE (reference sequence). The CDR3 covers 14 residues.

The V gene is TRBV7-9, the J gene TRBJ1-1; D uncertain. V lost 1 base and J lost 10, with 7 bases in between. The germline gives CDR1 SEHNR, CDR2 FQNEAQ (reference sequence). The CDR3 sequence is 11 residues long. The CDR3 loop is CASSLGFGAFF. CDR3 sequence (DNA): TGTGCCAGCAGCTTAGGATTCGGAGCTTTCTTT.

The chain couples TRBV7-9 to TRBJ2-1, with TRBD2 matching 8 bases. The CDR3 extends over 15 amino acids. The V and J ends lost 6 bases and 2 bases, in that order; junction bases with no gene match: 6. Germline V gives CDR1 SEHNR, CDR2 FQNEAQ (reference sequence). CDR3 in amino acids: CASSSRGGPYNEQFF. The CDR3 bases are TGTGCCAGCAGTTCCCGGGGGGGCCCCTACAATGAGCAGTTCTTC.

This sequence joins TRBV24-1 and TRBJ2-3, with TRBD1 matching 7 bases. V dropped 7 bases and J dropped 2; count of bases not matched to a gene: 11. The CDR3 consists of 16 residues. Germline V gives CDR1 KGHDR, CDR2 SFDVKD. Written as DNA, the CDR3 is TGTGCCACCAGCACGAGTCGGGACAGCACCACAGATACGCAGTATTTT. It yields the protein CATSTSRDSTTDTQYF.

The genes are TRBV12-3 or TRBV12-4 and TRBJ1-5; no reliable D call. The ends were cut back, 6 bases at V and 9 bases at J, with 12 bases in the middle. This CDR3 contains 12 residues. The CDR3 bases are TGTGCCAGCAGCCCCAGGCAAGGGCCCCAGCATTTT. It is translated as CASSPRQGPQHF.

This clone occurred once. This chain connects TRBV4-2 to TRBJ1-6; TRBD1 is a possible D gene (5 bases). Per germline, CDR1 LGHNA and CDR2 YNFKEQ. Trimming cost V 4 bases and J 9 bases, with 16 bases left between them. This CDR3 comprises 15 residues. The CDR3 reads CASSPVGGSGSPLHF. DNA for the CDR3: TGTGCCAGCAGCCCGGTGGGGGGGAGTGGTTCACCCCTCCACTTT.

This chain connects TRBV19 to TRBJ2-3; TRBD2 aligns across 7 bases. The germline gives CDR1 LNHDA, CDR2 SQIVND (reference sequence). With 8 bases clipped from V and 1 base from J, the junction kept 6 bases outside the gene matches. CDR3 size: 14 residues. The CDR3 nucleotides read TGTGCCAGTCGGTCTAGCGGACGCACAGATACGCAGTATTTT. Protein product: CASRSSGRTDTQYF.

The DNA for the CDR3 is TGTGCCAGCAGCGAACAGGGGGGCACCGGGGAGCTGTTTTTT. This gives the protein CASSEQGGTGELFF. The V and J genes are TRBV9 and TRBJ2-2; 8 nucleotides align to TRBD1. The V gene end was trimmed by 3 bases and the J gene end by 4 bases; junction bases not matched to a gene: 2. Looked up from germline, CDR1 is SGDLS and CDR2 is YYNGEE. This CDR3 contains 14 residues.

The chain uses TRBV10-3 and TRBJ2-1; D remains unclear. V was trimmed by 0 bases and J by 9 bases, leaving 6 bases between them. Germline-derived CDR1 and CDR2 are ENHRY and SYGVKD. The CDR3 length is 12 residues. For the CDR3, the DNA is TGTGCCATCAGTGAGTCGAGAGGTGAGCAGTTCTTC. Amino acid sequence: CAISESRGEQFF.

V usage is TRBV2 and J usage is TRBJ2-4, with no clear D. Germline-derived CDR1 and CDR2 are SNHLY and FYNNEI. Between the trimmed V and J ends, which lost 4 bases and 0 bases, there was a span of 13 bases. This CDR3 is 16 amino acids long. Here the CDR3 DNA reads TGTGCCAGCAGTGGTACACCTGGGGTAGCCAAAAACATTCAGTACTTC. Translating gives CASSGTPGVAKNIQYF.

The chain joins TRBV6-6 to TRBJ1-5; 8 bases match TRBD1. The junction had 2 bases not matched to a gene; V was cut back by 4 bases and J by 3 bases. The CDR3 is 14 residues long. CDR1 MNHNY and CDR2 SVGAGI come from the germline V gene (reference sequence). CDR3 in amino acids: CASSSTGDNQPQHF. Written as DNA, the CDR3 is TGTGCCAGCAGTTCGACAGGGGACAATCAGCCCCAGCATTTT.

This chain joins TRBV24-1 and TRBJ1-4, with a weak D call TRBD1 (6 bases). This CDR3 has 12 residues. Trimming removed 12 bases at V and 6 bases at J, with 13 bases between. Per the germline V gene, CDR1 is KGHDR and CDR2 is SFDVKD. The CDR3 bases are TGTGCCCCCTTGGGGGGGCATGAAAAACTGTTTTTT. This codes for CAPLGGHEKLFF.

This clone was observed a handful of times. J is TRBJ1-4 and V is TRBV7-6, with 7 bases identical to TRBD1. From germline, CDR1 is SGHVS and CDR2 FNYEAQ. The CDR3 extends over 15 amino acids. Trimming at V came to 1 base and at J to 6 bases, leaving 5 bases not matched to a gene. The CDR3: CASSLVGGKDEKLFF. CDR3 in DNA: TGTGCCAGCAGCTTAGTAGGGGGCAAGGATGAAAAACTGTTTTTT.

The chain recombines TRBV23-1 with TRBJ1-5; D remains ambiguous. TRBV23-1 qualifies as an ORF whose function is uncertain. Between the trimmed V and J ends, which lost 7 bases and 0 bases, there was a span of 10 bases. The CDR3 totals 14 residues. The CDR3 spells CASILESSNQPQHF. CDR3 sequence (DNA): TGCGCCAGCATACTGGAGAGTAGCAATCAGCCCCAGCATTTT.

This clone occurred once. V gene TRBV10-3 combines with J gene TRBJ1-5; 8 bases agree with TRBD1. This CDR3 contains 15 residues. Germline V gene lookup returns CDR1 ENHRY and CDR2 SYGVKD. With 3 bases clipped from V and 6 bases from J, the junction kept 7 bases outside the gene matches. The CDR3, as DNA: TGTGCCATCAGTGACCCGACAGGGGAGGGTCAGCCCCAGCATTTT. Translated: CAISDPTGEGQPQHF.

This clone was detected only once. The chain links TRBV2 to TRBJ1-2; D perhaps matches TRBD1 (6 bases). The CDR3 totals 12 residues. Germline V CDR1 and CDR2: SNHLY, FYNNEI. Trimming took off 6 bases at V and 6 bases at J, with 11 bases between the two ends. The CDR3 bases are TGTGCCAGCAGCCGGGACACCCATGGCTACACCTTC. As protein: CASSRDTHGYTF. Supplemented by reference TRBV2 and TRBJ1-2, the full variable domain reads EPEVTQTPSHQVTQMGQEVILRCVPISNHLYFYWYRQILGQKVEFLVSFYNNEISEKSEIFDDQFSVERPDGSNFTLKIRSTKLEDSAMYFCASSRDTHGYTFGSGTRLTVV.

The chain combines TRBV6-5 with TRBJ1-2; a possible D gene is TRBD1 (5 bases). The CDR3 is 13 residues long. Germline V gene sequence: CDR1 MNHEY, CDR2 SVGAGI. Deletions cut 7 bases from V and 2 bases from J, with 11 bases between. DNA for the CDR3: TGTGCCAGCACCTTAGACAGAAACTATGGCTACACCTTC. Residues: CASTLDRNYGYTF.

The chain combines TRBV27 with TRBJ2-5; 8 bases match TRBD2. CDR1 MNHEY and CDR2 SMNVEV come from the germline V gene (reference sequence). With V trimmed by 3 bases and J by 5 bases, 11 bases remained unmatched. The CDR3 consists of 16 residues. The CDR3 coding sequence is TGTGCCAGCAGTTTTTTCCGGGGGGGCCGCGTGGAGACCCAGTACTTC. The encoded protein is CASSFFRGGRVETQYF.

The chain joins TRBV7-9 to TRBJ2-5; D is uncertain. Trimming took off 4 bases at V and 2 bases at J, with 23 bases between the two ends. The CDR3 covers 18 residues. Per the germline V gene, CDR1 is SEHNR and CDR2 is FQNEAQ (reference sequence). The CDR3 loop is CASSSSGLTSNLQETQYF. In DNA, the CDR3 is TGTGCCAGCAGCTCATCCGGTCTTACGAGCAATCTTCAAGAGACCCAGTACTTC.

The V and J genes are TRBV7-9 and TRBJ1-4; D gene unclear. In germline, CDR1 is SEHNR, CDR2 FQNEAQ (reference sequence). V was shortened by 5 bases and J by 0 bases, with 10 bases between the two germline ends. The CDR3 totals 15 residues. The CDR3 coding sequence is TGTGCCAGCAGCCTAATGGGTGCAACTAATGAAAAACTGTTTTTT. This translates into CASSLMGATNEKLFF.

With respect to this clone: At one of its ends the junction is not consistent with the germline gene, which may arise from a read error. This sequence joins TRBV7-8 and TRBJ1-6; TRBD1 matches at 7 bases. CDR3 length: 15 residues. Germline V CDR1 and CDR2: SGHVS, FQNEAQ. Here the CDR3 reads CASRLGGQINSPLHF. CDR3 nucleotides: TGTGCCAGCAGGTTAGGGGGACAGATTAATTCACCCCTCCACTTT.

The chain uses TRBV2 and TRBJ2-3; D is possibly TRBD1 (6 bases). Germline CDR1 and CDR2: SNHLY and FYNNEI. With 4 bases removed from V and 0 bases from J, the gap between germline ends came to 11 bases. The CDR3 is 15 residues long. The chain's CDR3 is CASSVVGASTDTQYF. The CDR3 DNA sequence: TGTGCCAGCAGTGTGGTGGGGGCCAGCACAGATACGCAGTATTTT.

J is TRBJ2-7 and V is TRBV10-3, with a weak D call TRBD2 (5 bases). Deletions cut 11 bases from V and 0 bases from J, with 17 bases between. CDR3 length equals 14 residues. The germline V gene has CDR1 ENHRY and CDR2 SYGVKD. This chain's CDR3 is CASRGGRNSYEQYF. In DNA, the CDR3 is TGTGCCTCCCGCGGAGGCCGTAACTCCTACGAGCAGTACTTC.

The gene calls are TRBV9 and TRBJ1-1; D is unclear. The length of the CDR3 is 13 residues. Germline V lookup: CDR1 SGDLS, CDR2 YYNGEE. V was shortened by 4 bases and J by 5 bases, with 12 bases between the two germline ends. The CDR3 DNA sequence: TGTGCCAGCAGCTTCCGGACGGGGACTGAAGCTTTCTTT. Its protein is CASSFRTGTEAFF.

This clone was observed a single time. The chain joins TRBV7-2 to TRBJ2-1, with 8 bases identical to TRBD1. The CDR3 is 12 amino acids. Germline V gene sequence: CDR1 SGHTA, CDR2 FQGNSA. With V trimmed by 5 bases and J by 10 bases, 4 bases remained unmatched. As DNA, the CDR3 is TGTGCCAGCAGCCGGACAGGGAACGAGCAGTTCTTC. Residues: CASSRTGNEQFF.

The chain has TRBV5-1 and TRBJ2-2; 8 bases are a match to TRBD1. CDR3 length: 15 amino acids. Germline values: CDR1 SGHRS, CDR2 YFSETQ. The junction had 8 bases not matched to a gene; V was cut back by 4 bases and J by 6 bases. The CDR3 reads CASSLGTGVPGELFF. In nucleotides, the CDR3 is TGCGCCAGCAGCCTTGGGACAGGTGTTCCCGGGGAGCTGTTTTTT.

This chain connects TRBV5-5 to TRBJ1-5; TRBD1 matches 7 bases. This CDR3 region has 15 residues. The germline CDR1 and CDR2 sequences are SGHKS and YYEKEE (reference sequence). The V and J ends lost 2 bases and 4 bases, in that order; junction bases with no gene match: 6. CDR3 coding DNA: TGTGCCAGCAGCTTCTTACAGGGGTCGAATCAGCCCCAGCATTTT. Residues: CASSFLQGSNQPQHF.